This TCR beta chain is drawn from a study of cytomegalovirus exposure and HLA in healthy donors. Overall study: Earlier findings included about 120 million unique TCR beta sequences obtained from about 180 million T cells. Study conclusions and caveats: A later analysis found most CMV-associated TCR beta chains apparently HLA-restricted. Further analysis was carried out later, and it showed several of the most significant clusters appearing linked to common viral pathogens.

The ends lost 10 bases at V and 0 bases at J; junction bases unmatched: 3. CDR1 and CDR2 (germline): ENHRY, SYGVKD. CDR3 size: 13 residues. This clone is a singleton in its sample. Its antigen is currently unknown. PCR used 60 Vbeta primers and 13 Jbeta primers. In the original processing: Approximately 10 million shared chains were among approximately 80 million unique TCR beta chains counted in a later analysis. Here immunoSEQ multiplex PCR was the method, and the copy in TCRdb shows in-frame clones only, minus some. From that table come the V and J calls and clone size; the DNA was used to work out D and trimming. The sample lists approximately 110,000 clones; 60% to 80% were seen once.

The TCR comes from a man aged 50 or older in good health and CMV-seropositive. Sequencing input: PBMCs. This chain links TRBV10-3 with TRBJ1-5, with TRBD1 matching over 7 bases. The CDR3: CATGQVSNQPQHF. CDR3 nucleotides: TGTGCCACTGGACAGGTTAGCAATCAGCCCCAGCATTTT.